Each of the 31 T cell receptor beta chains below was sequenced from the same sample in a study of shared clonotypes between healthy human individuals (dated by TCRdb to the early 2020s). The protocol used for the library was the immunoSEQ multiplex PCR assay. In TCRdb, the immuneACCESS table is reduced to in-frame sequences with V and J assigned. These tables do not hold every clone; where another copy was compared, an unresolved V gene accounts for under half, and the others remain unexplained. For this sample there are about 600,000 clones; roughly 72% appear just once. Of the sample, about 11% is held by the ten largest clones. Material: PBMCs. Receptors originate from a woman in her thirties or forties in good health. Some clones in this sample may be carry-over from other donors' samples.

The chain joins TRBV5-1 to TRBJ2-7, with D possibly matching TRBD2 (6 bases). V gave up 6 bases and J gave up 2 bases, with 18 bases separating them. Germline CDR1 reads SGHRS; CDR2 reads YFSETQ. The CDR3 is 15 residues long. CDR3 region: CASKPQTGDPYEQYF. CDR3 bases: TGCGCCAGCAAACCCCAGACGGGAGACCCCTACGAGCAGTACTTC.

The chain recombines TRBV18 with TRBJ2-1; D possibly corresponds to TRBD1 (5 bases). Deletions cut 2 bases from V and 5 bases from J, with 7 bases between. In germline, CDR1 is KGHSH, CDR2 LQKENI. CDR3 length: 13 residues. CDR3 nucleotide sequence: TGTGCCAGCTCACCAACACAGGACAATGAGCAGTTCTTC. Its translation is CASSPTQDNEQFF.

In the case of this clone: Other nucleotide sequences in the sample specify the same CDR3. This sequence joins TRBV7-2 and TRBJ1-4; the D gene is possibly TRBD1 (5 bases). Per germline, CDR1 SGHTA and CDR2 FQGNSA. V lost 1 base to trimming and J lost 7 bases, with 10 bases between them. There are 14 residues in the CDR3. DNA for the CDR3: TGTGCCAGCAGCTTAGGAGGGGCAGGTGAAAAACTGTTTTTT. Protein product: CASSLGGAGEKLFF.

This clone showed up just once. The chain uses TRBV5-1 and TRBJ2-1; TRBD2 agrees at 13 bases. Germline values: CDR1 SGHRS, CDR2 YFSETQ. J lost 0 bases, V lost 4 bases, and 10 bases had no gene match. The CDR3 loop spans 19 amino acids. The CDR3 nucleotides are TGCGCCAGCAGCAAGGGACTAGCGGGGATGGGCAGCTCCTACAATGAGCAGTTCTTC. It yields the protein CASSKGLAGMGSSYNEQFF. Combining the CDR3 with reference TRBV5-1 and TRBJ2-1 gives the whole variable domain KAGVTQTPRYLIKTRGQQVTLSCSPISGHRSVSWYQQTPGQGLQFLFEYFSETQRNKGNFPGRFSGRQFSNSRSEMNVSTLELGDSALYLCASSKGLAGMGSSYNEQFFGPGTRLTVL.

This chain connects TRBV13 to TRBJ2-2; 9 nucleotides align to TRBD2. CDR1 and CDR2 (germline): PRHDT, FYEKMQ (reference sequence). The CDR3 covers 17 residues. J gave up 6 bases and V 0 bases, and 8 bases lay outside the gene matches. For the CDR3, the DNA is TGTGCCAGCAGCTTAGGCCGGCCAGCGGGAGGACCCGGGGAGCTGTTTTTT. This codes for CASSLGRPAGGPGELFF.

The chain combines TRBV7-6 with TRBJ1-5; TRBD1 matches at 10 bases. Germline V gives CDR1 SGHVS, CDR2 FNYEAQ. The CDR3 runs 22 residues. V dropped 1 base and J dropped 0; count of bases not matched to a gene: 18. CDR3 region: CASSLDDSRDRGRGHSNQPQHF. The CDR3 DNA sequence: TGTGCCAGCAGCTTAGATGACTCTAGGGACAGGGGACGGGGCCATAGCAATCAGCCCCAGCATTTT.

This chain joins TRBV18 and TRBJ2-7, with 10 positions matching TRBD2. V lost 1 base and J lost 2; bases outside the gene matches: 2. The germline CDR1 and CDR2 sequences are KGHSH and LQKENI. The CDR3 extends over 15 amino acids. The CDR3 sequence is CASSPRAGGAYEQYF. For the CDR3, the DNA is TGTGCCAGCTCACCACGAGCGGGAGGGGCCTACGAGCAGTACTTC.

Comment on this clone: Since a far larger clone is one base different, this is likely a read error. The chain joins TRBV4-2 to TRBJ2-7; unclear D gene. Per germline, CDR1 LGHNA and CDR2 YNFKEQ. The CDR3 contains 15 residues. The CDR3 DNA reads as TGTGCCAGCAGCCGAAGCGAGTCCTCCTCCTACGAGCAGCACTTC. Translating it yields CASSRSESSSYEQHF.

This sequence joins TRBV28 and TRBJ2-3, with 10 nucleotides matching TRBD2. Trimming took 9 bases from V and 5 from J; bases not matched to a gene: 8. The CDR3 spans 14 residues. Germline V gives CDR1 MDHEN, CDR2 SYDVKM. The CDR3 DNA sequence: TGTGCCAGTAGGAGACGACTAGCGGGAGATACGCAGTATTTT. It specifies CASRRRLAGDTQYF.

The sample holds one count of this clone. The identical CDR3 is also encoded by other nucleotide sequences in the sample. The chain couples TRBV7-2 to TRBJ2-1; D gene ambiguous. The CDR3 totals 14 residues. Germline lookup yields CDR1 SGHTA and CDR2 FQGNSA. The V end was cut by 1 base, the J end by 1 base, with 5 bases between. CDR3 sequence reads: CASSLGGSYNEQFF. For the CDR3, the DNA is TGTGCCAGCAGCTTAGGGGGTTCCTACAATGAGCAGTTCTTC.

The chain links TRBV7-9 to TRBJ2-2; D is perhaps TRBD1 (5 bases). The CDR3 is made up of 16 amino acids. In germline, CDR1 is SEHNR, CDR2 FQNEAQ (reference sequence). The V end was cut by 5 bases, the J end by 6 bases, with 19 bases between. The CDR3 protein is CASSSNRNLRAGELFF. CDR3 DNA sequence: TGTGCCAGCAGCAGCAACAGGAACCTACGGGCCGGGGAGCTGTTTTTT.

V and J are TRBV2 and TRBJ2-7; 11 bases fit TRBD2. This CDR3 has 14 amino acids. Unmatched junction bases numbered 4, after V lost 9 bases and J lost 0 bases. Germline loops: CDR1 SNHLY, CDR2 FYNNEI. The CDR3 sequence: CASCSGRASYEQYF. For the CDR3, the DNA is TGTGCCAGTTGTAGCGGGAGGGCCTCCTACGAGCAGTACTTC. Drawing the rest from reference TRBV2 and TRBJ2-7, the complete variable domain is EPEVTQTPSHQVTQMGQEVILRCVPISNHLYFYWYRQILGQKVEFLVSFYNNEISEKSEIFDDQFSVERPDGSNFTLKIRSTKLEDSAMYFCASCSGRASYEQYFGPGTRLTVT.

The V call is TRBV19, the J call TRBJ2-5, with D uncertain. The CDR3 sequence is 14 residues long. Trimming removed 4 bases at V and 1 base at J, with 10 bases between. In germline, CDR1 is LNHDA, CDR2 SQIVND (reference sequence). CDR3: CASSNGGSQETQYF. In DNA form, the CDR3 reads TGTGCCAGTAGTAACGGTGGCAGCCAAGAGACCCAGTACTTC.

This clone was seen only once. The V gene is TRBV29-1, the J gene TRBJ1-5, with unresolved D. Looked up from germline, CDR1 is SQVTM and CDR2 is ANQGSEA. V lost 7 bases and J 0 bases, leaving 10 bases between the germline ends. There are 13 residues in the CDR3. The CDR3 loop reads CSAGWGSNQPQHF. CDR3 DNA: TGCAGCGCCGGATGGGGTAGCAATCAGCCCCAGCATTTT.

CDR3 sequence reads: CASSLEGLFGEQYF. The CDR3 bases are TGTGCCAGCAGTTTGGAAGGGCTATTCGGCGAGCAGTACTTC. The chain couples TRBV6-5 to TRBJ2-7; D is ambiguous. Germline CDR1 MNHEY, CDR2 SVGAGI. V shed 4 bases and J shed 6 bases, with 16 bases lying between them. The CDR3 covers 14 residues.

This chain links TRBV18 with TRBJ2-1; the D is unclear. V lost 6 bases and J lost 4, with 10 bases in between. CDR3 length equals 13 residues. Germline V gene lookup returns CDR1 KGHSH and CDR2 LQKENI. CDR3 sequence: CASSQTRYNEQFF. CDR3 in DNA: TGTGCCAGCTCCCAGACACGTTACAATGAGCAGTTCTTC.

J is TRBJ2-5 and V is TRBV5-6, with TRBD2 as a possible D gene (6 bases). V was shortened by 0 bases and J by 5 bases, with 11 bases between the two germline ends. Looked up from germline, CDR1 is SGHDT and CDR2 is YYEEEE. There are 14 residues in the CDR3. As DNA, the CDR3 is TGTGCCAGCAGCTTGGTTGGAGGGTTTGAGACCCAGTACTTC. It is translated as CASSLVGGFETQYF.

This chain links TRBV7-2 with TRBJ1-5; possibly TRBD1 for D (6 bases). Germline V gives CDR1 SGHTA, CDR2 FQGNSA. Trimming pared 5 bases from V and 2 bases from J, leaving 13 bases between. CDR3 length: 15 residues. CDR3 bases: TGTGCCAGCAGCGAGACGGGGGGCGGCAATCAGCCCCAGCATTTT. Residues: CASSETGGGNQPQHF.

This chain links TRBV29-1 with TRBJ2-3, with 10 bases that match TRBD2. CDR3 size: 13 residues. The V and J ends lost 2 bases and 5 bases, in that order; junction bases with no gene match: 1. The germline V gene encodes CDR1 SQVTM and CDR2 ANQGSEA. As DNA, the CDR3 is TGCAGCGTTGAACTAGCGGGAGTAGATACGCAGTATTTT. Amino acids: CSVELAGVDTQYF.

In the case of this clone: Different DNA sequences within this sample yield the same CDR3. CDR3 in amino acids: CAWSRTVNTEAFF. The CDR3 bases are TGTGCCTGGAGTCGGACGGTGAACACTGAAGCTTTCTTT. V is TRBV30 and J is TRBJ1-1; D is unclear. Trimming pared 2 bases from V and 0 bases from J, leaving 7 bases between. The CDR3 runs to 13 residues. CDR1 is GTSNPN, CDR2 SVGIG, per germline (reference sequence).

The chain uses TRBV5-4 and TRBJ2-3; the D gene is possibly TRBD2 (5 bases). The CDR3 sequence is 15 residues long. V shed 1 base and J shed 0 bases, with 9 bases lying between them. CDR1 is SGHNT, CDR2 YYREEE, per germline (reference sequence). This CDR3 reads CASSLIATSTDTQYF. For the CDR3, the DNA is TGTGCCAGCAGCTTGATAGCGACTAGCACAGATACGCAGTATTTT.

The table lists this clone with many counts. The sample has other DNA sequences that encode this CDR3 too. The CDR3: CASKFRDLSYEQYF. DNA of the CDR3: TGTGCCAGCAAGTTCCGGGACTTGTCCTACGAGCAGTACTTC. The chain recombines TRBV2 with TRBJ2-7, with D possibly being TRBD2 (6 bases). The germline CDR1 and CDR2 sequences are SNHLY and FYNNEI. This CDR3 spans 14 amino acids. V was trimmed by 7 bases and J by 1 base, leaving 14 bases between them.

This sequence joins TRBV28 and TRBJ1-5, with 7 nucleotides matching TRBD1. There are 15 residues in the CDR3. V shed 4 bases and J 2 bases; nucleotides not matched to a gene: 5. From germline, CDR1 is MDHEN and CDR2 SYDVKM. CDR3 region: CASSSDREGNQPQHF. The CDR3 DNA is TGTGCCAGCAGTTCAGACAGGGAGGGCAATCAGCCCCAGCATTTT.

This chain connects TRBV28 to TRBJ2-7, with 10 bases that match TRBD2. The CDR3 has 14 amino acids. The germline gives CDR1 MDHEN, CDR2 SYDVKM. Trimming removed 6 bases from V and 5 bases from J; junction bases left unmatched: 7. CDR3 amino acids: CASSYLAGDNEQYF. CDR3 in DNA: TGTGCCAGCAGCTACCTAGCGGGAGATAACGAGCAGTACTTC.

J is TRBJ1-3 and V is TRBV25-1; D ambiguous. The germline V and J ends were trimmed by 3 bases and 1 base, with 7 bases remaining between them. Germline lookup yields CDR1 MGHDK and CDR2 SYGVNS. This CDR3 comprises 14 residues. In nucleotides, the CDR3 is TGTGCCAGCAGTGATAACCGATCTGGAAACACCATATATTTT. Protein: CASSDNRSGNTIYF. Supplemented by reference TRBV25-1 and TRBJ1-3, the full variable domain reads EADIYQTPRYLVIGTGKKITLECSQTMGHDKMYWYQQDPGMELHLIHYSYGVNSTEKGDLSSESTVSRIRTEHFPLTLESARPSHTSQYLCASSDNRSGNTIYFGEGSWLTVV.

V is TRBV18 and J is TRBJ1-2; TRBD1 matches 8 bases. CDR1 KGHSH and CDR2 LQKENI come from the germline V gene. With 2 bases clipped from V and 4 bases from J, the junction kept 9 bases outside the gene matches. The CDR3 covers 16 residues. The CDR3: CASSPGTGTAGYGYTF. The CDR3 DNA sequence: TGTGCCAGCTCACCAGGGACAGGAACTGCTGGCTATGGCTACACCTTC.

This clone was detected only once. A read error is likely here: a far larger clone is one base away. Other DNA sequences in the sample encode the same CDR3. The chain has TRBV30 and TRBJ1-1; D is perhaps TRBD1 (6 bases). Looked up from germline, CDR1 is GTSNPN and CDR2 is SVGIG (reference sequence). The CDR3 totals 13 residues. Here the CDR3 DNA reads TGTGCCTGGAGGGCAGGGGTCAACACCGAAGCTTCCTTT. It translates to CAWRAGVNTEASF.

This clone was seen a single time. V and J are TRBV6-4 and TRBJ2-5; D gene ambiguous. Germline CDR1 is MRHNA and CDR2 is SNTAGT. The CDR3 is made up of 15 amino acids. V was cut by 4 bases and J by 2 bases, with 14 bases left in between. The CDR3 DNA reads TGTGCCAGCAGTGCCAACAGCTTTGGGCAAGAGACCCAGTACTTC. It is translated as CASSANSFGQETQYF.

This clone was observed a handful of times. This chain uses TRBV6-1 with TRBJ1-1; 9 bases match TRBD1. V lost 4 bases to trimming and J lost 4 bases; unmatched junction nucleotides: 4. This CDR3 contains 14 residues. CDR1 and CDR2 from the germline V gene are MNHNS and SASEGT. As DNA, the CDR3 is TGTGCCAGCAGTGGGACAGGGGATGGCACTGAAGCTTTCTTT. The encoded protein is CASSGTGDGTEAFF.

The chain is built from TRBV28 and TRBJ1-2; a possible D gene is TRBD1 (6 bases). The CDR3 runs 16 residues. Between the trimmed V and J ends, which lost 1 base and 1 base, there was a span of 13 bases. From germline, CDR1 is MDHEN and CDR2 SYDVKM. This CDR3 is CASSLFLDSVNYGYTF. The CDR3 DNA sequence: TGTGCCAGCAGTTTATTCCTGGACAGCGTTAACTATGGCTACACCTTC.

This chain links TRBV19 with TRBJ1-2, with D possibly being TRBD1 (6 bases). The CDR3 has 13 amino acids. Germline V gene data show CDR1 as LNHDA and CDR2 as SQIVND (reference sequence). With 5 bases removed from V and 7 bases from J, the gap between germline ends came to 14 bases. This CDR3 reads CASSPAGDVGYTF. In DNA, the CDR3 is TGTGCCAGTAGTCCGGCAGGGGACGTTGGCTACACCTTC.